This T cell receptor beta chain comes out of a study of blood T cell repertoires in COVID-19. Study information: The study drew acute and convalescent COVID-19 samples from the United States, Italy and Spain. PBMCs, B-cell-depleted T cells, or T cells were the source of the cDNA or gDNA that made up the material.

This clone was found a few times. V lost 6 bases to trimming and J lost 3 bases, with 5 bases between them. The CDR3 is 12 residues long. Source study methods: The authors estimated nucleated cell counts from reference gene primer amplification. Method: immunoSEQ multiplex PCR; TCRdb's copy keeps in-frame clones and lacks some. For V, J and clone size, that table is used; D and trimming come from the DNA. Here the sample spans about 190,000 clones, about nine tenths being singletons. The chain carries TRBV12-3 or TRBV12-4 and TRBJ1-4, with D unresolved. The TCR originated in a man aged 25 to 40 with acute or convalescent COVID-19. The sequencing sample was made of peripheral blood. CDR3 amino acids: CASSPSNEKLFF. CDR3 sequence (DNA): TGTGCCAGCAGCCCTTCTAATGAAAAACTGTTTTTT.